This TCR beta chain was sequenced for a study of post-analysis software for immune sequencing data. As for this clonotype: What it recognizes is unknown.

Every TCR beta cDNA library bore unique molecular identifiers. From the PCR reads, TCRdb called clonotypes with MiXCR, one entry per CDR3 protein. The repertoire consists of over 700,000 distinct CDR3 sequences, with 25% to 30% occurring once and the leading ten covering more than 0.55%. Study results and limitations: Compared with controls, patients had more of about 5 TRBV segments, including TRBV5-6, TRBV5-1 and TRBV20-1. When compared against controls, multiple sclerosis patients showed significantly lower normalized Chao1 diversity.

This CDR3 contains 14 residues. Trimming cost V 1 base and J 1 base; bases outside gene matches: 3. CDR1 is DFQATT and CDR2 is SNEGSKA in the germline V gene (reference sequence). Sample: blood. The chain employs TRBV20-1 and TRBJ1-2, with TRBD1 identical over 7 bases. This clonotype originated in a girl aged 5-17 years with multiple sclerosis. CDR3 bases: TGCAGTGCTAGAGGCCAGGGGGGTAACTATGGCTACACCTTC. Translated: CSARGQGGNYGYTF.